The subject of this entry is one T cell receptor beta chain. The data belong to a study of blood T cell repertoires in COVID-19. For the study at large: Acute and convalescent COVID-19 samples came from the United States, Italy and Spain. PBMCs, B-cell-depleted T cells, or T cells were the source of the cDNA or gDNA that made up the material.

The authors' processing: Using reference gene primer amplification, nucleated cell counts were estimated. TCRdb's copy holds only in-frame clones and misses some; the assay was immunoSEQ multiplex PCR. V, J and clone size are those of that table, while D and trimming were read from the DNA. The sample records about 70,000 clones, 86% being singletons. The sample consisted of peripheral blood. The receptor was isolated from a man aged 65 to 85 with active COVID-19.

This chain's CDR3 is CASSEAGGAHQPQHF. Written as DNA, the CDR3 is TGTGCCAGCAGTGAAGCGGGGGGGGCCCATCAGCCCCAGCATTTT. This chain uses TRBV6-1 with TRBJ1-5, with D possibly TRBD1 on 6 matching bases. The CDR3 consists of 15 residues. V was shortened by 0 bases and J by 5 bases, with 11 bases between the two germline ends. Germline V gene sequence: CDR1 MNHNS, CDR2 SASEGT.